The 22 T cell receptor beta chains below come from one sample, sequenced in a study of cytomegalovirus exposure and HLA in healthy donors (dated by TCRdb to about 2017). Preparation of the library involved the immunoSEQ multiplex PCR assay. For the multiplex PCR, a mixture combining 60 forward primers for TCR Vbeta segments and 13 reverse primers for TCR Jbeta segments was used. What TCRdb holds here is the immuneACCESS table cut down to in-frame rearrangements. Part of the clones is not present; checked against another copy, under half of the missing clones reflect an unresolved V gene, and the others are unexplained. The sample includes about 77,000 clones, with about 73% observed a single time. The ten largest clones represent almost 4.5% of the sample. The sequencing sample was made of PBMCs. Receptors originate from a man in his forties in good health and CMV-seronegative.

The chain combines TRBV18 with TRBJ2-3; D is perhaps TRBD2 (6 bases). This CDR3 is 15 amino acids long. CDR1 is KGHSH, CDR2 LQKENI, per germline. The V gene lost 5 bases and the J gene lost 2 bases, with 14 bases spanning the gap. For the CDR3, the DNA is TGTGCCAGCTCAGGATCTAGCGCCAACACAGATACGCAGTATTTT. This sequence encodes CASSGSSANTDTQYF.

The chain joins TRBV13 to TRBJ2-7, with D unresolved. There are 11 residues in the CDR3. V dropped 5 bases and J dropped 4 bases, with 6 bases sitting between them. Germline V gives CDR1 PRHDT, CDR2 FYEKMQ (reference sequence). The CDR3 loop is CASSRVYEQYF. CDR3 in DNA: TGTGCCAGCAGCCGCGTGTACGAGCAGTACTTC.

This chain uses TRBV9 with TRBJ1-4; 10 nucleotides agree with TRBD1. CDR3 length equals 15 residues. The germline V gene encodes CDR1 SGDLS and CDR2 YYNGEE. J was trimmed by 9 bases and V by 4 bases; bases with no gene match: 9. CDR3 region: CASSLRGTGDQKLFF. For the CDR3, the DNA is TGTGCCAGCAGCCTCCGCGGGACAGGGGATCAAAAACTGTTTTTT.

The chain employs TRBV13 and TRBJ2-7, with 8 bases matching TRBD1. CDR1 and CDR2 (germline): PRHDT, FYEKMQ (reference sequence). The CDR3 length is 12 residues. Trimming removed 5 bases from V and 5 bases from J; junction bases left unmatched: 2. The CDR3 DNA sequence: TGTGCCAGCAGCCGGACAGGGCACGAGCAGTACTTC. This sequence encodes CASSRTGHEQYF.

V gene TRBV28 combines with J gene TRBJ1-2; TRBD1 aligns across 7 bases. The V gene end was trimmed by 1 base and the J gene end by 3 bases; junction bases not matched to a gene: 11. Germline V lookup: CDR1 MDHEN, CDR2 SYDVKM. The CDR3 extends over 17 amino acids. As DNA, the CDR3 is TGTGCCAGCAGTTTATTCGTGGCAGGGGGATCCCACTATGGCTACACCTTC. It is translated as CASSLFVAGGSHYGYTF.

This clone came up a few times. The chain recombines TRBV5-1 with TRBJ2-3, with 16 bases lining up with TRBD2. This CDR3 region has 17 residues. Germline CDR1 SGHRS, CDR2 YFSETQ. V lost 4 bases to trimming and J lost 0 bases; unmatched junction nucleotides: 2. The CDR3 DNA sequence: TGCGCCAGCAGCGGGACTAGCGGGAGGGAAAGCACAGATACGCAGTATTTT. This translates into CASSGTSGRESTDTQYF.

J is TRBJ2-2 and V is TRBV4-2; the match to TRBD1 covers 8 bases. The CDR3 has 16 amino acids. Trimming took 6 bases from V and 5 from J; bases not matched to a gene: 11. Germline V gene lookup returns CDR1 LGHNA and CDR2 YNFKEQ. The CDR3 is CASRQSDRGGTGELFF. Written as DNA, the CDR3 is TGTGCCAGCAGACAAAGCGACAGGGGTGGAACCGGGGAGCTGTTTTTT.

The rearrangement links TRBV19 to TRBJ1-1, with a possible D match to TRBD1 (6 bases). The germline V and J ends were trimmed by 4 bases and 5 bases, with 11 bases remaining between them. The length of the CDR3 is 13 residues. Looked up from germline, CDR1 is LNHDA and CDR2 is SQIVND (reference sequence). CDR3 region: CASSRLQGTEAFF. The CDR3 bases are TGTGCCAGTAGTAGGTTACAGGGAACTGAAGCTTTCTTT.

CDR3 bases: TGTGCCAGTAGTCCACAAGCGGGAGTACTCTACAATGAGCAGTTCTTC. This encodes CASSPQAGVLYNEQFF. V gene TRBV19 combines with J gene TRBJ2-1, with TRBD2 identical over 8 bases. Germline-derived CDR1 and CDR2 are LNHDA and SQIVND (reference sequence). The CDR3 has 16 residues. Unmatched junction bases numbered 9, after V lost 5 bases and J lost 3 bases.

The chain uses TRBV29-1 and TRBJ2-4, with 7 bases matching TRBD2. Germline CDR1 is SQVTM and CDR2 is ANQGSEA. The CDR3 totals 19 residues. Trimming cost V 4 bases and J 0 bases; bases outside gene matches: 18. Here the CDR3 DNA reads TGCAGCGTTGTGGTTGATTGGGCGGGGGTACCCGTAGCCAAAAACATTCAGTACTTC. Protein sequence: CSVVVDWAGVPVAKNIQYF. The full variable domain, completed using reference TRBV29-1 and TRBJ2-4, is SAVISQKPSRDICQRGTSLTIQCQVDSQVTMMFWYRQQPGQSLTLIATANQGSEATYESGFVIDKFPISRPNLTFSTLTVSNMSPEDSSIYLCSVVVDWAGVPVAKNIQYFGAGTRLSVL.

Here the CDR3 DNA reads TGTGCCAGCAGCTTAGGCAGGGGGGCCTACGAGCAGTACTTC. Its protein product is CASSLGRGAYEQYF. This chain uses TRBV7-2 with TRBJ2-5; possible D gene TRBD1, 7 bases. The tail of the sequence fits TRBJ2-7 better, so the J call may be wrong. Germline V gives CDR1 SGHTA, CDR2 FQGNSA. This CDR3 has 14 amino acids.

This clone was seen more than once but under ten times. DNA for the CDR3: TGCGCCAGCAGCGTATCACTAGCGGGAGGAACCAAAAACATTCAGTACTTC. Its translation is CASSVSLAGGTKNIQYF. The chain uses TRBV4-3 and TRBJ2-4; 12 nucleotides match TRBD2. CDR1 is LGHNA and CDR2 is YSLEER in the germline V gene. V shed 5 bases, J shed 2 bases, and the junction held 7 bases outside the gene matches. This CDR3 contains 17 residues.

The chain links TRBV7-2 to TRBJ2-3; TRBD2 agrees at 14 bases. The CDR3 totals 19 residues. Germline assignment: CDR1 SGHTA and CDR2 FQGNSA. After removal of 6 bases from V and 4 bases from J, the junction contained 15 bases not matched to a gene. The CDR3 DNA is TGTGCCAGCAGTCTCAGGGGACTAGCGGGAGAAGGGTGGTCAGATACGCAGTATTTT. It translates to CASSLRGLAGEGWSDTQYF.

The rearrangement joins TRBV6-5 to TRBJ1-2; D is possibly TRBD1 (5 bases). CDR3 length: 14 amino acids. Germline CDR1 reads MNHEY; CDR2 reads SVGAGI. Trimming took off 0 bases at V and 7 bases at J, with 12 bases between the two ends. CDR3 sequence: CASSYSETASGYTF. DNA for the CDR3: TGTGCCAGCAGTTACTCGGAGACAGCGAGTGGCTACACCTTC.

The J gene is TRBJ2-7, the V gene TRBV4-2; D perhaps matches TRBD2 (7 bases). The CDR3 is 15 residues long. The germline V gene encodes CDR1 LGHNA and CDR2 YNFKEQ. Trimming cost V 3 bases and J 5 bases, with 17 bases left between them. In DNA form, the CDR3 reads TGTGCCAGCAGCCACGCCGCGGGGGCACAGAACGAGCAGTACTTC. Its translation is CASSHAAGAQNEQYF.

This rearrangement joins TRBV7-2 to TRBJ2-7, with D uncertain. Trimming took 5 bases from V and 0 from J, leaving 5 bases between them. This CDR3 is 12 amino acids long. CDR1 and CDR2 (germline): SGHTA, FQGNSA. The CDR3 protein is CASSPSSYEQYF. As DNA, the CDR3 is TGTGCCAGCAGCCCGAGCTCCTACGAGCAGTACTTC.

The V gene is TRBV21-1, the J gene TRBJ1-4; the table assigns TRBD1, which was not confirmed against the DNA. TRBV21-1 is annotated as a pseudogene. This CDR3 contains 12 residues. CDR3 sequence reads: CASSKGGTGGFF. The CDR3 nucleotides read TGTGCCAGCAGCAAAGGGGGGACAGGGGGCTTTTTT.

This rearrangement joins TRBV14 to TRBJ2-3, with 10 bases matching TRBD2. CDR1 is SGHDN and CDR2 is FVKESK in the germline V gene. J was trimmed by 7 bases and V by 5 bases; bases with no gene match: 9. The CDR3 is 15 residues long. The CDR3 DNA reads TGTGCCAGCAGCGTAGCGGGAGGTCCCACTTATACGCAGTATTTT. It specifies CASSVAGGPTYTQYF.

This clone was detected only a few times. This chain links TRBV5-1 with TRBJ2-7; D is uncertain. The germline gives CDR1 SGHRS, CDR2 YFSETQ. Trimming left V 0 bases short and J 0 bases short, with 10 bases between. This CDR3 has 15 residues. CDR3 sequence (DNA): TGCGCCAGCAGCTTGGCTGCCCACAGCTCCTACGAGCAGTACTTC. Translation gives CASSLAAHSSYEQYF.

The chain couples TRBV6-5 to TRBJ2-4; tentatively, D is TRBD2 (5 bases). Looked up from germline, CDR1 is MNHEY and CDR2 is SVGAGI. This CDR3 spans 13 amino acids. The V end was cut by 0 bases, the J end by 12 bases, with 12 bases between. The CDR3 DNA reads TGTGCCAGCAGTTACTCGAGGGCTCAGAATCAGTACTTC. Translation gives CASSYSRAQNQYF.

The gene calls are TRBV28 and TRBJ2-1; TRBD2 aligns across 13 bases. This CDR3 has 16 amino acids. J lost 7 bases, V lost 5 bases, and 8 bases had no gene match. Germline loops: CDR1 MDHEN, CDR2 SYDVKM. CDR3 DNA sequence: TGTGCCAGCAGTCCCCTACTAGCGGGAGGGCGGAATGAGCAGTTCTTC. Its translation: CASSPLLAGGRNEQFF.

The chain has TRBV27 and TRBJ2-3; perhaps TRBD1 as D (5 bases). In germline, CDR1 is MNHEY, CDR2 SMNVEV (reference sequence). V was pared by 5 bases and J by 0 bases, with 12 bases between. CDR3 length: 15 amino acids. CDR3: CASSPKWTSTDTQYF. CDR3 coding DNA: TGTGCCAGCAGTCCCAAATGGACAAGCACAGATACGCAGTATTTT.